This is a list of T cell receptor beta chains from one sample in a study of tissue T cells after allogeneic stem cell transplantation. The table came from immunoSEQ multiplex PCR; TCRdb's copy has only in-frame clones and leaves some out. The sample carries some 9,800 clones, 65% recorded once. The sample consisted of tissue from the stomach, taken at autopsy. Receptor source: a male donor older than 55 with lung cancer. The CDR3 runs from the conserved cysteine through the conserved F or W. The D gene is left open where the match is weak. Expanded clones are given a class, and other clones once, few, many or no size at all.

abundance,v_gene,d_gene,j_gene,CDR3nt,CDR3aa
NA,TRBV18,TRBD2,TRBJ2-2,TGTGCCAGCTCACCGGCGGCTTTAGCGGGAGGTGCCGGGGAGCTGTTTTTT,CASSPAALAGGAGELFF
once,TRBV7-3,TRBD2,TRBJ2-1,TGTGCCAGCAGCCCACTAGCGGGAGGTCACAATGAGCAGTTCTTC,CASSPLAGGHNEQFF
medium-sized,TRBV28,NA,TRBJ1-6,TGTGCCAGCAGTCCGACGGGGGGTGGGGCACCCCTCCACTTT,CASSPTGGGAPLHF
few,TRBV18,TRBD2,TRBJ2-7,TGTGCCAGCTCACCGGCGGGAGGGCCCCACGAGCAGTACTTC,CASSPAGGPHEQYF
few,TRBV2,NA,TRBJ1-5,TGTGCCAGCAGCCAAGCAGCCGGCAATCAGCCCCAGCATTTT,CASSQAAGNQPQHF
NA,TRBV10-3,NA,TRBJ2-3,TGTGCCATCAGTGAGTTAGGGGGGGGCCGAACAGATACGCAGTATTTT,CAISELGGGRTDTQYF
NA,TRBV9,TRBD1,TRBJ2-7,TGTGCCAGCAGCCCCCGGGACAGGGGCTACGAGCAGTACTTC,CASSPRDRGYEQYF
NA,TRBV7-2,TRBD1,TRBJ1-2,TGTGCCAGCAGCTTAGTTAAAGACAGGGGGGCCTATGGCTACACCTTC,CASSLVKDRGAYGYTF
NA,TRBV2,TRBD1,TRBJ1-5,TGTGCCAGCACCCCGCTCGGACAGGGTGGACAGCCCCAGCATTTT,CASTPLGQGGQPQHF
medium-sized,TRBV7-9,NA,TRBJ1-1,TGTGCCAGCAGCCCATGGGGAGGGGATCACACTGAAGCTTTCTTT,CASSPWGGDHTEAFF
NA,TRBV5-6,TRBD1,TRBJ1-6,TGTGCCAGCAGCCGAGGACAGGGGAATTCACCCCTCCACTTT,CASSRGQGNSPLHF
few,TRBV7-2,NA,TRBJ1-2,TGTGCCAGCAGCTTAGAATTATGGGACGGATTGAACTATGGCTACACCTTC,CASSLELWDGLNYGYTF
NA,TRBV29-1,NA,TRBJ2-1,TGCAGCGTTGAAGGGGCTAGCCCGAGCTCCTACAATGAGCAGTTCTTC,CSVEGASPSSYNEQFF
NA,TRBV10-3,TRBD1,TRBJ2-2,TGTGCCATCAGCGCCGACAGGGGAAACACCGGGGAGCTGTTTTTT,CAISADRGNTGELFF
NA,TRBV4-3,TRBD2,TRBJ2-2,TGCGCCAGCAGCCAAGAATCCAGCGGGAGGGGCACCGGGGAGCTGTTTTTT,CASSQESSGRGTGELFF
NA,TRBV4-3,NA,TRBJ1-1,TGCGCCAGCAGCCAAGTACAGGTTGAGAACACTGAAGCTTTCTTT,CASSQVQVENTEAFF
NA,TRBV6-1,NA,TRBJ1-2,TGTGCCAGCAGTGAAACGACGAGCGGCTACACCTTC,CASSETTSGYTF
NA,TRBV27,NA,TRBJ1-2,TGTGCCAGCAGTTTGGGGCCGACCGGGGACTATGGCTACACCTTC,CASSLGPTGDYGYTF
medium-sized,TRBV6-6,TRBD2,TRBJ2-7,TGTGCCAGTGCTAGCGGGCCTTCCTACGAGCAGTACTTC,CASASGPSYEQYF
NA,TRBV19,TRBD1,TRBJ1-6,TGTGCCAGCCGAAGATGGCTGGGACAGTCAGTGGCGATTTCACCCCTCCACTTT,CASRRWLGQSVAISPLHF
NA,TRBV4-2,NA,TRBJ1-5,TGTGCCAGCAGCCGCGGGACCAATCAGCCCCAGCATTTT,CASSRGTNQPQHF
NA,TRBV11-2,NA,TRBJ2-7,TGTGCCAGCAGCTTATTAGTCGCCTACGAGCAGTACTTC,CASSLLVAYEQYF
once,TRBV5-4,TRBD1,TRBJ1-3,TGTGCCAGCAGCCTTCCACCGGGACAGGGAGGAAACACCATATATTTT,CASSLPPGQGGNTIYF
NA,TRBV7-2,TRBD2,TRBJ2-7,TGTGCCAGCAGCTTAATAGGGACTAGCGGGTCCTCCTACGAGCAGTACTTC,CASSLIGTSGSSYEQYF
few,TRBV7-8,NA,TRBJ2-5,TGTGCCAGCAGCTTAGGGGGGGTACAAGAGACCCAGTACTTC,CASSLGGVQETQYF
once,TRBV29-1,TRBD1,TRBJ1-1,TGCAGCGCGTCGGGGACAGCGTTGAACACTGAAGCTTTCTTT,CSASGTALNTEAFF
NA,TRBV7-2,TRBD2,TRBJ2-7,TGTGCCAGCAGCCTCCAGACTAGCGGGAGGTCGAACTACGAGCAGTACTTC,CASSLQTSGRSNYEQYF
NA,TRBV6-1,NA,TRBJ2-7,TGTGCCAGCAGTGAACACAGGTCCTACGAGCAGTACTTC,CASSEHRSYEQYF